This TCR beta chain was recovered during a study of cytomegalovirus exposure and HLA in healthy donors. V gave up 7 bases and J gave up 5 bases, with 12 bases separating them. The CDR3 spans 13 residues. Germline-derived CDR1 and CDR2 are LNHDA and SQIVND (reference sequence). General study findings and limits: The listing of 150 to 200 TCR beta chains classed them as cytomegalovirus-associated.

As concerns this clone: Its antigen remains unidentified.

Assay: immunoSEQ multiplex PCR; the TCRdb copy retains only in-frame clones and omits some. The sample includes 110,000 or so clones, about 91% of them seen just once. The specimen was PBMCs. The TCR originated in a man aged 18-30 years in good health and CMV-seronegative. The rearrangement joins TRBV19 to TRBJ2-4; possible D gene TRBD1, 5 bases. DNA for the CDR3: TGTGCCAGTAAGGGGCAGGGTCAAAACATTCAGTACTTC. Its protein is CASKGQGQNIQYF. Drawing the rest from reference TRBV19 and TRBJ2-4, the complete variable domain is DGGITQSPKYLFRKEGQNVTLSCEQNLNHDAMYWYRQDPGQGLRLIYYSQIVNDFQKGDIAEGYSVSREKKESFPLTVTSAQKNPTAFYLCASKGQGQNIQYFGAGTRLSVL.